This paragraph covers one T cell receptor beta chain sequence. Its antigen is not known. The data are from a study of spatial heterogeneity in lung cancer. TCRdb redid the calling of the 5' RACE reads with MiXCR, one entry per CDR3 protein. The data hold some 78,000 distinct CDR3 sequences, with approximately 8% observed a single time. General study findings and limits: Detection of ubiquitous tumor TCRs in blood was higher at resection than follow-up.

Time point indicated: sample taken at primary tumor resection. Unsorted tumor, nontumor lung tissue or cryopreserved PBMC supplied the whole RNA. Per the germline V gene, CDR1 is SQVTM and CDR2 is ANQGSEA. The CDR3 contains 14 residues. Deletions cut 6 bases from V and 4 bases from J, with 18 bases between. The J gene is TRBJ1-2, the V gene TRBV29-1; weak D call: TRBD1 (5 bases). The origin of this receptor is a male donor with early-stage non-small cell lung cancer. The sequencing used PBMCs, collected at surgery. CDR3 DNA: TGCAGCGTCCCCCGCGGAGACAGCACCTATGGCTACACCTTC. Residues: CSVPRGDSTYGYTF.